This TCR beta chain was observed in a study of shared clonotypes between healthy human individuals. General study findings and limits: Generally, naive subsets (rather than memory subsets) showed larger estimated richness.

Assay used: immunoSEQ multiplex PCR; TCRdb lists only in-frame clones, some missing. The data contain some 1 million clones, 65% to 75% of them singletons. Each donor was a Caucasian adult residing in Nashville, Tennessee. In this sample, this clone turned up once. Its matching antigen is unknown. The TCR sequence derives from a man aged 18 to 35 in good health. Material: memory CD4+ T cells sorted from blood. Indicated subset: CD45RA-negative fraction.

CDR3 amino acids: CASSLPGTSGLADTQYF. The CDR3 region has the DNA TGTGCCAGCAGCTTGCCCGGGACTAGCGGGTTGGCAGATACGCAGTATTTT. The chain couples TRBV5-4 to TRBJ2-3; the match to TRBD2 covers 12 bases. The CDR3 totals 17 residues. The V segment lost 1 base and the J segment 4 bases; nucleotides outside the gene matches: 7. CDR1 and CDR2 from the germline V gene are SGHNT and YYREEE (reference sequence).